Listed here are 31 T cell receptor beta chains from one sample, sequenced in a study of blood T cell repertoires in COVID-19. This table comes from immunoSEQ multiplex PCR, and its TCRdb copy is limited to in-frame clones, with some not included. The data hold more than 65,000 clones, with roughly 80% observed a single time. Sample: peripheral blood. These receptors all stem from a woman between 45 and 65 years old with acute or convalescent COVID-19.

The V gene is TRBV15, the J gene TRBJ2-4; 11 nucleotides line up with TRBD1. Germline lookup yields CDR1 LNHNV and CDR2 YYDKDF (reference sequence). The trim removed 9 bases at V and 9 bases at J, leaving 10 bases unmatched. The CDR3 spans 14 residues. This chain's CDR3 is CATRRSGTGGIQYF. The CDR3 nucleotides are TGTGCCACGAGACGGTCCGGGACAGGGGGCATTCAGTACTTC.

The rearrangement joins TRBV6-5 to TRBJ1-2, with D possibly matching TRBD1 (5 bases). Trimming pared 4 bases from V and 6 bases from J, leaving 21 bases between. This CDR3 is 16 amino acids long. Germline V gene data show CDR1 as MNHEY and CDR2 as SVGAGI. CDR3 protein: CASSSRLGGDVNGYTF. CDR3 nucleotide sequence: TGTGCCAGCAGTTCCCGCCTGGGGGGTGACGTAAATGGCTACACCTTC.

The rearrangement uses TRBV10-2 and TRBJ2-3, with TRBD2 matching 7 bases. V lost 1 base, J lost 0 bases, and 4 bases stayed unmatched. The CDR3 contains 16 residues. Germline V gene lookup returns CDR1 WSHSY and CDR2 SAAADI. The DNA of the CDR3 is TGCGCCAGCAGTGAGTGGAGAGCGGGGAGCACAGATACGCAGTATTTT. The encoded protein is CASSEWRAGSTDTQYF.

A few counts support this clone. The CDR3 protein is CASTPTGTDTQYF. The CDR3 DNA is TGTGCCAGTACCCCGACAGGGACAGATACGCAGTATTTT. J is TRBJ2-3 and V is TRBV19, with TRBD1 identical over 7 bases. CDR1 is LNHDA, CDR2 SQIVND, per germline (reference sequence). This CDR3 is built from 13 residues. After removal of 7 bases from V and 3 bases from J, the junction contained 4 bases not matched to a gene.

The J gene is TRBJ1-5, the V gene TRBV2; the D is unclear. Trimming stripped 6 bases from V and 0 bases from J, with 18 bases between. CDR1 and CDR2 from the germline V gene are SNHLY and FYNNEI. This CDR3 contains 17 residues. The chain's CDR3 is CASRAPEGVYSNQPQHF. CDR3 bases: TGTGCCAGCAGAGCCCCTGAGGGTGTCTATAGCAATCAGCCCCAGCATTTT.

This chain links TRBV7-8 with TRBJ2-2, with TRBD2 matching over 7 bases. The ends lost 4 bases at V and 1 base at J; junction bases unmatched: 3. Per germline, CDR1 SGHVS and CDR2 FQNEAQ. The CDR3 is 15 amino acids. The DNA of the CDR3 is TGTGCCAGCAGCTGGGGGGGAGGGAACACCGGGGAGCTGTTTTTT. Translated, it gives CASSWGGGNTGELFF.

This chain uses TRBV11-2 with TRBJ1-2, with no clear D. Trimming left V 5 bases short and J 5 bases short, with 9 bases between. CDR3 size: 12 residues. Germline V CDR1 and CDR2: SGHAT, FQNNGV. Written as DNA, the CDR3 is TGTGCCAGCAGCCAAGAGCGTTATGGCTACACCTTC. It encodes CASSQERYGYTF. The full variable domain, in which reference TRBV11-2 and TRBJ1-2 provide the parts outside the CDR3, is EAGVAQSPRYKIIEKRQSVAFWCNPISGHATLYWYQQILGQGPKLLIQFQNNGVVDDSQLPKDRFSAERLKGVDSTLKIQPAKLEDSAVYLCASSQERYGYTFGSGTRLTVV.

The chain has TRBV6-6 and TRBJ2-1, with D possibly TRBD2 on 6 matching bases. The CDR3 is 14 amino acids. The germline V and J ends were trimmed by 6 bases and 5 bases, with 14 bases remaining between them. Germline lookup yields CDR1 MNHNY and CDR2 SVGAGI (reference sequence). This CDR3 is CASSSGGEDNEQFF. The DNA of the CDR3 is TGTGCCAGCAGCTCCGGCGGGGAAGACAATGAGCAGTTCTTC.

The J gene is TRBJ1-4, the V gene TRBV7-9; 9 nucleotides align to TRBD1. Germline trimming cut 5 bases from V and 7 bases from J; bases unmatched to any gene: 5. The CDR3 length is 14 residues. Germline loops: CDR1 SEHNR, CDR2 FQNEAQ (reference sequence). This chain's CDR3 is CASSPTGGIEKLFF. Here the CDR3 DNA reads TGTGCCAGCAGCCCTACAGGGGGCATTGAAAAACTGTTTTTT.

By share of the sample, this clone is medium-sized. The V and J genes are TRBV6-2 or TRBV6-3 and TRBJ1-1, with D unclear. The CDR3 totals 17 residues. With 0 bases removed from V and 1 base from J, the gap between germline ends came to 15 bases. Germline lookup yields CDR1 MNHEY and CDR2 SVGEGT. CDR3 protein: CASSYSERGGPNTEAFF. The CDR3 DNA reads TGTGCCAGCAGTTACTCAGAACGGGGAGGACCGAACACTGAAGCTTTCTTT.

This chain links TRBV12-3 or TRBV12-4 with TRBJ2-5, with 7 bases identical to TRBD1. The CDR3 covers 13 residues. Unmatched junction bases numbered 5, after V lost 5 bases and J lost 5 bases. The CDR3 DNA is TGTGCCAGCAGTACGGGACAGCAGGAGACCCAGTACTTC. Protein product: CASSTGQQETQYF.

The rearrangement links TRBV19 to TRBJ2-1; 7 positions agree with TRBD1. J lost 7 bases, V lost 8 bases, and 8 bases had no gene match. CDR3 size: 13 residues. CDR1 and CDR2 (germline): LNHDA, SQIVND (reference sequence). The CDR3 nucleotides read TGTGCCAGTGGGCAAGGGGGCTGGAATGAGCAGTTCTTC. This translates into CASGQGGWNEQFF.

The chain carries TRBV18 and TRBJ2-1; 16 nucleotides match TRBD2. Germline-derived CDR1 and CDR2 are KGHSH and LQKENI. This CDR3 has 15 residues. V lost 5 bases, J lost 8 bases, and 3 bases stayed unmatched. CDR3 loop: CASSTGLAGGDEQFF. The CDR3 DNA reads TGTGCCAGCTCAACGGGACTAGCGGGAGGGGATGAGCAGTTCTTC.

This clone was seen a handful of times. This chain uses TRBV7-9 with TRBJ2-7, with D tentatively TRBD1 (5 bases). The germline V gene has CDR1 SEHNR and CDR2 FQNEAQ (reference sequence). V was shortened by 8 bases and J by 0 bases, with 11 bases between the two germline ends. The CDR3 covers 13 residues. DNA of the CDR3: TGTGCCAGCTCGACAGTTTACTCCTACGAGCAGTACTTC. Protein: CASSTVYSYEQYF.

The rearrangement uses TRBV27 and TRBJ2-7; 9 bases line up with TRBD1. V trimming: 5 bases; J trimming: 6 bases; junction bases outside the gene matches: 8. The CDR3 extends over 14 amino acids. The germline gives CDR1 MNHEY, CDR2 SMNVEV (reference sequence). CDR3 protein: CASSLLSGQGEQYF. Here the CDR3 DNA reads TGTGCCAGCAGTCTACTATCGGGACAGGGCGAGCAGTACTTC.

The chain employs TRBV7-9 and TRBJ1-3; D ambiguous. V lost 5 bases and J 0 bases, leaving 5 bases between the germline ends. Germline CDR1 reads SEHNR; CDR2 reads FQNEAQ (reference sequence). The CDR3 is 13 amino acids. For the CDR3, the DNA is TGTGCCAGCAGCGCCAGCTCTGGAAACACCATATATTTT. This gives the protein CASSASSGNTIYF.

V is TRBV6-2 or TRBV6-3 and J is TRBJ2-3, with 7 nucleotides matching TRBD2. Trimming at V came to 6 bases and at J to 6 bases, leaving 15 bases not matched to a gene. The CDR3 length is 16 residues. Germline CDR1 and CDR2: MNHEY and SVGEGT. This CDR3 is CASSTGDAGDGDTQYF. The DNA of the CDR3 is TGTGCCAGCAGCACCGGGGATGCGGGAGATGGGGATACGCAGTATTTT.

The J gene is TRBJ2-5, the V gene TRBV6-5; D gene ambiguous. The CDR3 extends over 14 amino acids. V was cut by 4 bases and J by 5 bases, with 14 bases left in between. Germline CDR1 is MNHEY and CDR2 is SVGAGI. The CDR3 DNA follows: TGTGCCAGCAGTTTCGGCGGAAAACGGGAGACCCAGTACTTC. As protein: CASSFGGKRETQYF.

The chain has TRBV5-1 and TRBJ2-5; TRBD2 is a possible D gene (6 bases). Looked up from germline, CDR1 is SGHRS and CDR2 is YFSETQ. The V end was cut by 6 bases, the J end by 9 bases, with 18 bases between. The CDR3 covers 13 residues. CDR3 loop: CASTGMESGAQYF. The CDR3 DNA is TGCGCCAGCACCGGGATGGAGTCGGGGGCCCAGTACTTC.

The CDR3 spells CASSSSTGTDYSGNTIYF. CDR3 coding DNA: TGTGCCAGCAGCTCGTCTACCGGGACAGATTACTCTGGAAACACCATATATTTT. The chain has TRBV7-6 and TRBJ1-3; 7 bases are a match to TRBD1. The J segment lost 0 bases and the V segment lost 4 bases, leaving 12 bases of the junction unmatched. CDR1 is SGHVS and CDR2 is FNYEAQ in the germline V gene. The CDR3 extends over 18 amino acids.

The J gene is TRBJ1-6, the V gene TRBV5-5, with TRBD1 identical over 7 bases. CDR1 and CDR2 (germline): SGHKS, YYEKEE (reference sequence). The V and J ends lost 4 bases and 8 bases, in that order; junction bases with no gene match: 9. The CDR3 length is 15 residues. In DNA, the CDR3 is TGTGCCAGCAGCCCTACAGCCACAGGGGATTCACCCCTCCACTTT. Protein product: CASSPTATGDSPLHF.

The chain has TRBV19 and TRBJ1-1; D unresolved. The CDR3 sequence is 14 residues long. V was cut by 5 bases and J by 2 bases, with 12 bases left in between. The germline V gene encodes CDR1 LNHDA and CDR2 SQIVND (reference sequence). CDR3 sequence: CASSVGGFNTEAFF. The CDR3 coding sequence is TGTGCCAGTAGTGTGGGAGGATTTAACACTGAAGCTTTCTTT.

The chain links TRBV2 to TRBJ2-1, with TRBD2 identical over 15 bases. Germline-derived CDR1 and CDR2 are SNHLY and FYNNEI. The CDR3 extends over 16 amino acids. Trimming removed 7 bases from V and 10 bases from J; junction bases left unmatched: 11. CDR3 loop: CASTAPGLAGGNEQFF. The CDR3 DNA reads as TGTGCCAGCACCGCCCCGGGACTAGCGGGGGGAAACGAGCAGTTCTTC.

In the case of this clone: Distinct nucleotide sequences in the sample also encode this CDR3. J is TRBJ1-3 and V is TRBV9; a possible D gene is TRBD1 (5 bases). Per the germline V gene, CDR1 is SGDLS and CDR2 is YYNGEE. The CDR3 has 15 residues. Trimming removed 3 bases at V and 1 base at J, with 11 bases between. The CDR3 sequence is CASSGTGNSGNTIYF. DNA for the CDR3: TGTGCCAGCAGCGGCACAGGAAATTCTGGAAACACCATATATTTT.

This clone was picked up a small number of times. The chain is built from TRBV12-3 or TRBV12-4 and TRBJ2-1, with 8 bases lining up with TRBD2. The CDR3 is made up of 13 amino acids. The J segment lost 8 bases and the V segment lost 6 bases, leaving 6 bases of the junction unmatched. The CDR3 DNA sequence: TGTGCCAGCAGGGGCCGGGGGGGGCATGAGCAGTTCTTC. It encodes CASRGRGGHEQFF.

A few counts support this clone. The chain links TRBV12-3 or TRBV12-4 to TRBJ1-5; tentatively, D is TRBD1 (6 bases). CDR3 length: 11 amino acids. V was shortened by 5 bases and J by 10 bases, with 9 bases between the two germline ends. The CDR3 loop is CASSQQGPQHF. The CDR3 coding sequence is TGTGCCAGCAGTCAACAGGGCCCCCAGCATTTT.

J is TRBJ2-4 and V is TRBV28; D ambiguous. The germline V and J ends were trimmed by 10 bases and 0 bases, with 16 bases remaining between them. Germline-derived CDR1 and CDR2 are MDHEN and SYDVKM. The length of the CDR3 is 15 residues. The CDR3 sequence is CATSFPFLAKNIQYF. CDR3 nucleotide sequence: TGTGCCACCTCCTTCCCGTTCCTAGCCAAAAACATTCAGTACTTC.

The rearrangement joins TRBV19 to TRBJ1-2, with a weak D call TRBD1 (5 bases). V lost 5 bases to trimming and J lost 2 bases, with 12 bases between them. The V gene's germline CDR1 is LNHDA and CDR2 SQIVND (reference sequence). This CDR3 is built from 14 residues. The CDR3 region has the DNA TGTGCCAGTAGTCGGCAGGGAGGCAACTATGGCTACACCTTC. This encodes CASSRQGGNYGYTF. The whole variable domain, remainder taken from reference TRBV19 and TRBJ1-2, is DGGITQSPKYLFRKEGQNVTLSCEQNLNHDAMYWYRQDPGQGLRLIYYSQIVNDFQKGDIAEGYSVSREKKESFPLTVTSAQKNPTAFYLCASSRQGGNYGYTFGSGTRLTVV.

This chain joins TRBV19 and TRBJ2-2; 10 bases agree with TRBD2. Germline V gene sequence: CDR1 LNHDA, CDR2 SQIVND (reference sequence). The V gene end was trimmed by 5 bases and the J gene end by 5 bases; junction bases not matched to a gene: 8. The length of the CDR3 is 16 residues. The CDR3 sequence is CASSLRLAGKTGELFF. The DNA for the CDR3 is TGTGCCAGTAGTCTAAGACTAGCGGGTAAAACCGGGGAGCTGTTTTTT.

The V gene is TRBV18, the J gene TRBJ1-6, with TRBD1 matching 11 bases. Trimming removed 5 bases from V and 10 bases from J; junction bases left unmatched: 10. Germline V CDR1 and CDR2: KGHSH, LQKENI. The CDR3 has 16 residues. CDR3 sequence: CASSSLGTGGFSPLHF. CDR3 bases: TGTGCCAGCTCATCACTCGGGACAGGGGGTTTCTCACCCCTCCACTTT. Looking up the rest from reference TRBV18 and TRBJ1-6 gives the full variable domain: NAGVMQNPRHLVRRRGQEARLRCSPMKGHSHVYWYRQLPEEGLKFMVYLQKENIIDESGMPKERFSAEFPKEGPSILRIQQVVRGDSAAYFCASSSLGTGGFSPLHFGNGTRLTVT.

The genes are TRBV7-8 and TRBJ2-3; no reliable D call. Germline CDR1 is SGHVS and CDR2 is FQNEAQ. V lost 8 bases and J 0 bases, leaving 15 bases between the germline ends. The length of the CDR3 is 15 residues. CDR3: CASLNAPDSTDTQYF. Written as DNA, the CDR3 is TGTGCCAGCCTCAATGCGCCCGATAGCACAGATACGCAGTATTTT.